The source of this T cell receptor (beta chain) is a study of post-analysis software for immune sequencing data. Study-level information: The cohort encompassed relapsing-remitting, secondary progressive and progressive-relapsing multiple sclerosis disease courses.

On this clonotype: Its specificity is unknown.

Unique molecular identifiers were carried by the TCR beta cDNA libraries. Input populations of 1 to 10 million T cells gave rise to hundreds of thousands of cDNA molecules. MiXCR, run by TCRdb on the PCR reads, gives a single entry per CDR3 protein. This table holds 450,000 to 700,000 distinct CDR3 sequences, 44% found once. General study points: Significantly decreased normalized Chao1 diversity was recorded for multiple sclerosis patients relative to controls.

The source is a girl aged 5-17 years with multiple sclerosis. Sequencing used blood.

CDR3 protein: CASSGTSGIRWETQYF. In DNA form, the CDR3 reads TGTGCCAGCAGCGGGACTAGCGGGATAAGGTGGGAGACCCAGTACTTC. The rearrangement links TRBV28 to TRBJ2-7; TRBD2 matches at 13 bases. The tail of the sequence fits TRBJ2-5 better, so the J call may be wrong. The germline V gene has CDR1 MDHEN and CDR2 SYDVKM. The length of the CDR3 is 16 residues.